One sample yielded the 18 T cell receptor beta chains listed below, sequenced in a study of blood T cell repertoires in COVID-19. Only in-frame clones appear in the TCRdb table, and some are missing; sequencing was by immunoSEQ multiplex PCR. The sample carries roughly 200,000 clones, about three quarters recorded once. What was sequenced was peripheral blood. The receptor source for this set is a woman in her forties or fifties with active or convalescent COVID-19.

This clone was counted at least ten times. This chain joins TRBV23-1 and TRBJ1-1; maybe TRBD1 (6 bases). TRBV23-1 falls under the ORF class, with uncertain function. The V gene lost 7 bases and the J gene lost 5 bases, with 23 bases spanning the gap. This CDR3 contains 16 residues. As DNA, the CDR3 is TGCGCCAGCACTCCTTACTTGTCGGGGGGCCGAACTGAAGCTTTCTTT. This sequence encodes CASTPYLSGGRTEAFF.

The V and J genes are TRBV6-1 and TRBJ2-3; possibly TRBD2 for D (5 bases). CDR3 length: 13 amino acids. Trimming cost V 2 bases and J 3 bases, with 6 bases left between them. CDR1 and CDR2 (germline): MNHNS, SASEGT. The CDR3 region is CASSESGTDTQYF. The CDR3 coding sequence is TGTGCCAGCAGTGAAAGCGGAACAGATACGCAGTATTTT.

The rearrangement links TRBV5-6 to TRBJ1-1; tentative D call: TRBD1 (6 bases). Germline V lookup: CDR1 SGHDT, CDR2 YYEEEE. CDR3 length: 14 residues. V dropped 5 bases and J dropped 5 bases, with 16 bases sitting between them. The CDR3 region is CASSFDRRGTEAFF. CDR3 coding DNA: TGTGCCAGCAGTTTTGACAGGCGAGGGACTGAAGCTTTCTTT.

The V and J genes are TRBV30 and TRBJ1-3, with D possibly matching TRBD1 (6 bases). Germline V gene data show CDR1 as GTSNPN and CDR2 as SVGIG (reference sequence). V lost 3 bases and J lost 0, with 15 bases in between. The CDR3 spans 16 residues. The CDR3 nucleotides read TGTGCCTGGAGGGAGGTACAGGGAGCCTCTGGAAACACCATATATTTT. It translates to CAWREVQGASGNTIYF.

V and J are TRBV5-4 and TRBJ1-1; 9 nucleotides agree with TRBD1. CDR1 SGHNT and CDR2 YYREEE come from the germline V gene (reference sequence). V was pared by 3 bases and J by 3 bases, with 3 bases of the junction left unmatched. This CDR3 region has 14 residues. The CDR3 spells CASSSGQGYTEAFF. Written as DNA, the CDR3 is TGTGCCAGCAGCTCGGGACAGGGCTACACTGAAGCTTTCTTT.

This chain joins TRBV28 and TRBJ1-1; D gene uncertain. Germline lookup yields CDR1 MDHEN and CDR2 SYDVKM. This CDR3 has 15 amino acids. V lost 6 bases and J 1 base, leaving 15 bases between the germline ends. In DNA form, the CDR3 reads TGTGCCAGCAGGGCGGGTCGCGGAGGGAACACTGAAGCTTTCTTT. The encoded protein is CASRAGRGGNTEAFF. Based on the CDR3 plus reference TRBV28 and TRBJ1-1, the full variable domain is DVKVTQSSRYLVKRTGEKVFLECVQDMDHENMFWYRQDPGLGLRLIYFSYDVKMKEKGDIPEGYSVSREKKERFSLILESASTNQTSMYLCASRAGRGGNTEAFFGQGTRLTVV.

Here the CDR3 reads CASSPSGRAGAKNIQYF. The CDR3 DNA is TGTGCCAGCAGTCCTAGCGGGAGGGCCGGAGCCAAAAACATTCAGTACTTC. This rearrangement joins TRBV28 to TRBJ2-4; 12 bases fit TRBD2. The CDR3 contains 17 residues. Losses at the gene ends were 5 bases for V and 0 bases for J; bases not matched to a gene: 5. Germline CDR1 is MDHEN and CDR2 is SYDVKM.

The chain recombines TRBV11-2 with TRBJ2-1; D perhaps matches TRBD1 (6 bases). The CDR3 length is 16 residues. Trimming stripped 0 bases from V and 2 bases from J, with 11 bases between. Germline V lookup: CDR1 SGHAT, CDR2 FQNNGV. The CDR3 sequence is CASSLDRNRAYNEQFF. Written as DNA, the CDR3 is TGTGCCAGCAGCTTAGATCGTAACAGGGCCTACAATGAGCAGTTCTTC.

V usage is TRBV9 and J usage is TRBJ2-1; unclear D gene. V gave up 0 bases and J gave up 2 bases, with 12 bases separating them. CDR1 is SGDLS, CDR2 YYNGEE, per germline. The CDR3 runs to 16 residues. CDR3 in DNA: TGTGCCAGCAGCGTAGAACGCCATCCAGCCTACAATGAGCAGTTCTTC. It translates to CASSVERHPAYNEQFF.

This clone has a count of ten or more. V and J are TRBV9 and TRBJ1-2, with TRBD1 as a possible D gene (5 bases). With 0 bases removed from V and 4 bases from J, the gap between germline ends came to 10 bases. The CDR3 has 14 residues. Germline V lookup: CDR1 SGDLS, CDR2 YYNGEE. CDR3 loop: CASSVGQGSYGYTF. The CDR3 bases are TGTGCCAGCAGCGTAGGGCAGGGTAGCTATGGCTACACCTTC. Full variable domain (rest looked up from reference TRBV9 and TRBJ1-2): DSGVTQTPKHLITATGQRVTLRCSPRSGDLSVYWYQQSLDQGLQFLIQYYNGEERAKGNILERFSAQQFPDLHSELNLSSLELGDSALYFCASSVGQGSYGYTFGSGTRLTVV.

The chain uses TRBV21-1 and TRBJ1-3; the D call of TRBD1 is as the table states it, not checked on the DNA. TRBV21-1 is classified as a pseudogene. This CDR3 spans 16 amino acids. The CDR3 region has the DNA TGTGCCAGCAGCAAAGAAACAGGGGAAGGTGGAAACACCATATATTTT. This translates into CASSKETGEGGNTIYF.

The CDR3 DNA reads TGTGCCAGCAGTTACCGACGGAGCTCTGGAAACACCATATATTTT. It yields the protein CASSYRRSSGNTIYF. This sequence joins TRBV6-5 and TRBJ1-3; D gene uncertain. V gave up 2 bases and J gave up 0 bases, with 8 bases separating them. The CDR3 has 15 residues. CDR1 MNHEY and CDR2 SVGAGI come from the germline V gene.

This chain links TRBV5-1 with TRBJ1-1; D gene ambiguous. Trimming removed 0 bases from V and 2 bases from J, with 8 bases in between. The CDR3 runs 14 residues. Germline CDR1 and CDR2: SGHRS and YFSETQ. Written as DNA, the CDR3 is TGCGCCAGCAGCTTGGCGGTATTTAACACTGAAGCTTTCTTT. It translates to CASSLAVFNTEAFF.

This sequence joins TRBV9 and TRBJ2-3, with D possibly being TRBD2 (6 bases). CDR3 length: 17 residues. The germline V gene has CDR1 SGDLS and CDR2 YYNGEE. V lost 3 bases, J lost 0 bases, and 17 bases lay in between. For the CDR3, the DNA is TGTGCCAGCAGCGCAGGGACTGCGGAGTCTAGCACAGATACGCAGTATTTT. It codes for CASSAGTAESSTDTQYF.

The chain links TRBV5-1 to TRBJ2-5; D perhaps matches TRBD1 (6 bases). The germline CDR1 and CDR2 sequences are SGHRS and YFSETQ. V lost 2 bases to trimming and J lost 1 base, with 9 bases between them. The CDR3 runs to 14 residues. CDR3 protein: CASSLQGGQETQYF. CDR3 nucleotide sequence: TGCGCCAGCAGCTTACAAGGGGGCCAAGAGACCCAGTACTTC.

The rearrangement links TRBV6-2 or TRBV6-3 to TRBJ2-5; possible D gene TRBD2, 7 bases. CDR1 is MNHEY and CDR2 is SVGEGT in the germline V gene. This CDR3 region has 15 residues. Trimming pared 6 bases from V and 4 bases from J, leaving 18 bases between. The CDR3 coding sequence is TGTGCCAGCAGCCCTTTCGGAGGGGGGGGAGAGACCCAGTACTTC. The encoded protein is CASSPFGGGGETQYF.

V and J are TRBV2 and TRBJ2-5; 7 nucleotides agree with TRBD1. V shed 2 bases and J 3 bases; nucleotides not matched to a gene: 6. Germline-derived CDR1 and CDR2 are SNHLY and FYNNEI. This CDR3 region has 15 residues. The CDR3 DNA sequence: TGTGCCAGCAGTGAAACCAGGACAGGAGAAGAGACCCAGTACTTC. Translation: CASSETRTGEETQYF.

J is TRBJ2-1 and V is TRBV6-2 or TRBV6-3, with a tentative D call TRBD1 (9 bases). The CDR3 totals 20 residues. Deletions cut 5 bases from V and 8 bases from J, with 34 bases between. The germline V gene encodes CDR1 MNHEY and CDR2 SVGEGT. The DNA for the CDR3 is TGTGCCAGCAGTCAGGACAGGGGTTATTGGACTAGCTCCTTGGTCCATGAGCAGTTCTTC. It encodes CASSQDRGYWTSSLVHEQFF.